This passage covers 28 T cell receptor beta chains from one sample sequenced in a study of CD8+CD57+ T cells in acquired aplastic anemia. TCR beta VDJ and CDR3 profiles were obtained from a genomic DNA template. MiXCR was run by TCRdb on the reads, yielding one entry per CDR3 protein. The sample holds more than 150,000 distinct CDR3 sequences, 64% seen once. Sequencing used sorted CD4+, CD8+, or CD8+CD57+ T cells (not recorded which) from PBMCs. These receptors were taken from a human donor with severe aplastic anemia or a healthy control (not recorded which).

The chain links TRBV2 to TRBJ2-7; 8 bases are shared with TRBD1. CDR1 and CDR2 (germline): SNHLY, FYNNEI. This CDR3 is built from 14 residues. The trim removed 11 bases at V and 9 bases at J, leaving 18 bases unmatched. The CDR3: CAVAARDRRIRQYF. In DNA, the CDR3 is TGTGCCGTAGCCGCCCGGGACAGGCGAATCCGGCAGTACTTC.

The sample holds a few counts of this clonotype. The chain couples TRBV19 to TRBJ2-2; no definite D call. Deletions cut 7 bases from V and 3 bases from J, with 15 bases between. Germline V gene lookup returns CDR1 LNHDA and CDR2 SQIVND (reference sequence). CDR3 size: 15 residues. CDR3 protein: CASTRQATYTGELFF. DNA for the CDR3: TGTGCCAGTACTCGCCAAGCCACCTACACCGGGGAGCTGTTTTTT.

The chain recombines TRBV10-3 with TRBJ2-7; D unresolved. Germline V lookup: CDR1 ENHRY, CDR2 SYGVKD. V was cut by 0 bases and J by 2 bases, with 17 bases left in between. The CDR3 consists of 17 residues. CDR3 bases: TGTGCCATCAGTGAGTCGTCGACGGAAATAATAGCCTACGAGCAGTACTTC. Protein sequence: CAISESSTEIIAYEQYF.

This clonotype is large in the sample. CDR3 bases: TGTGCCAGTAGGGTCCGACAGGGCCTTCTTCTCGTGACCACTGAAGCTTTCTTT. It translates to CASRVRQGLLLVTTEAFF. The genes are TRBV19 and TRBJ1-1; TRBD1 aligns across 7 bases. Trimming took 6 bases from V and 4 from J; bases not matched to a gene: 20. Germline V lookup: CDR1 LNHDA, CDR2 SQIVND (reference sequence). This CDR3 has 18 amino acids.

V is TRBV20-1 and J is TRBJ2-7; either TRBD1 or TRBD2 may supply D (5 bases each). The J call may be mistaken, given a closer DNA end match to TRBJ2-1. The V gene's germline CDR1 is DFQATT and CDR2 SNEGSKA (reference sequence). CDR3 length: 12 residues. The CDR3 loop reads CSARDRGYEQFF. CDR3 bases: TGCAGTGCTAGAGATCGGGGCTACGAGCAGTTCTTC.

This clonotype was seen only a few times. A much larger clonotype is one base distant, so this may be a read error. This sequence joins TRBV7-9 and TRBJ1-4; 7 bases agree with TRBD1. Germline V lookup: CDR1 SEHNR, CDR2 FQNEAQ (reference sequence). The length of the CDR3 is 16 residues. The CDR3 sequence: CASSSTQQGLNEKLSF. DNA for the CDR3: TGTGCCAGCAGCTCGACACAACAGGGGCTAAATGAAAAACTGTCTTTT.

The chain is built from TRBV6-5 and TRBJ1-2, with D perhaps TRBD1 (6 bases). Germline V gene data show CDR1 as MNHEY and CDR2 as SVGAGI. V was pared by 2 bases and J by 7 bases, with 8 bases between. The CDR3 consists of 12 residues. The CDR3 here is CASSYGTFGYTF. CDR3 sequence (DNA): TGTGCCAGCAGTTACGGGACATTTGGCTACACCTTC.

The V gene is TRBV25-1, the J gene TRBJ1-1, with a tentative D call TRBD1 (5 bases). V lost 4 bases and J lost 1, with 13 bases in between. Germline CDR1 reads MGHDK; CDR2 reads SYGVNS. This CDR3 spans 15 amino acids. This CDR3 is CASSAWGGGNTEAFF. DNA of the CDR3: TGTGCCAGCAGTGCCTGGGGCGGGGGGAACACTGAAGCTTTCTTT.

The genes are TRBV5-4 and TRBJ2-1; D gene unclear. With 0 bases removed from V and 9 bases from J, the gap between germline ends came to 7 bases. CDR3 length equals 12 residues. Germline V lookup: CDR1 SGHNT, CDR2 YYREEE (reference sequence). The chain's CDR3 is CASSLDIGEQFF. DNA for the CDR3: TGTGCCAGCAGCTTGGACATTGGTGAGCAGTTCTTC.

Remarks on this clonotype: Compared with germline, one end of the junction differs, possibly owing to a read error. The chain joins TRBV24-1 to TRBJ2-1; the match to TRBD2 covers 13 bases. The CDR3 extends over 15 amino acids. Germline CDR1 reads KGHDR; CDR2 reads SFDVKD. CDR3 in amino acids: CASGGTSGMGNEQSF. In DNA form, the CDR3 reads TGTGCAAGCGGGGGGACTAGCGGGATGGGGAATGAGCAGTCCTTC.

V gene TRBV5-1 combines with J gene TRBJ2-2, with 13 bases that match TRBD2. CDR3 length equals 17 residues. Trimming at V came to 4 bases and at J to 2 bases, leaving 5 bases not matched to a gene. Germline CDR1 and CDR2: SGHRS and YFSETQ. As DNA, the CDR3 is TGCGCCAGCAGCCCATGGACTAGCGGGGGAAACACCGGGGAGCTGTTTTTT. This encodes CASSPWTSGGNTGELFF. The complete variable domain, with remaining parts taken from reference TRBV5-1 and TRBJ2-2, reads KAGVTQTPRYLIKTRGQQVTLSCSPISGHRSVSWYQQTPGQGLQFLFEYFSETQRNKGNFPGRFSGRQFSNSRSEMNVSTLELGDSALYLCASSPWTSGGNTGELFFGEGSRLTVL.

A few counts support this clonotype. This rearrangement joins TRBV7-9 to TRBJ1-1, with D perhaps matching TRBD1 (5 bases). V was cut by 4 bases and J by 11 bases, with 14 bases left in between. From germline, CDR1 is SEHNR and CDR2 FQNEAQ (reference sequence). The CDR3 runs 12 residues. CDR3 coding DNA: TGTGCCAGCAGCTCGTTTCGGGGGGATGCTTTCTTT. Its protein is CASSSFRGDAFF.

This chain uses TRBV29-1 with TRBJ2-2; D unclear. Germline V lookup: CDR1 SQVTM, CDR2 ANQGSEA. The length of the CDR3 is 12 residues. V was trimmed by 8 bases and J by 6 bases, leaving 13 bases between them. The CDR3 region is CSSTHGAGELFF. The CDR3 coding sequence is TGCAGCTCCACCCATGGAGCCGGGGAGCTGTTTTTT.

This chain connects TRBV9 to TRBJ2-7; D call uncertain. Per germline, CDR1 SGDLS and CDR2 YYNGEE. This CDR3 has 15 residues. V lost 9 bases, J lost 0 bases, and 19 bases lay in between. For the CDR3, the DNA is TGTGCCAACCGCCCTCTTAGCAGGAGCTCCTACGAGCAGTACTTC. Translated, it gives CANRPLSRSSYEQYF.

On this clonotype itself: The junction shows a germline mismatch at one end, possibly a read error. The chain uses TRBV5-1 and TRBJ2-2; D is possibly TRBD2 (7 bases). This CDR3 spans 16 amino acids. CDR1 and CDR2 (germline): SGHRS, YFSETQ. CDR3 DNA: TGCGCCAGCAGCCCCCGGCCGGGGGTGAACACCGGGGGGCTGTCTTTT. Encoded protein: CASSPRPGVNTGGLSF.

J is TRBJ1-1 and V is TRBV10-3; D unclear. Germline assignment: CDR1 ENHRY and CDR2 SYGVKD. Deletions cut 4 bases from V and 5 bases from J, with 14 bases between. The CDR3 has 14 amino acids. CDR3 amino acids: CAISASPGGTEAFF. As DNA, the CDR3 is TGTGCCATCAGTGCCTCGCCTGGAGGAACTGAAGCTTTCTTT.

The CDR3 region has the DNA TGTGCCGGGCAGGGGCTAACGAACACCGGGGAGCTGTTTTTT. Translated, it gives CAGQGLTNTGELFF. The V gene is TRBV7-9, the J gene TRBJ2-2; tentative D call: TRBD1 (6 bases). V was cut by 11 bases and J by 0 bases, with 13 bases left in between. Germline CDR1 is SEHNR and CDR2 is FQNEAQ (reference sequence). The CDR3 contains 14 residues.

The chain is built from TRBV9 and TRBJ2-5, with D possibly being TRBD1 (6 bases). Per the germline V gene, CDR1 is SGDLS and CDR2 is YYNGEE. This CDR3 comprises 15 residues. V was shortened by 0 bases and J by 2 bases, with 11 bases between the two germline ends. DNA of the CDR3: TGTGCCAGCAGCGTAGCTACCACAGGGCAAGAGACCCAGTACTTC. This encodes CASSVATTGQETQYF.

This chain connects TRBV6-1 to TRBJ2-2; D gene uncertain. Trimming pared 2 bases from V and 0 bases from J, leaving 10 bases between. CDR1 MNHNS and CDR2 SASEGT come from the germline V gene. The CDR3 has 16 residues. The CDR3 protein is CASSEYKFANTGELFF. The CDR3 bases are TGTGCCAGCAGTGAATATAAGTTCGCGAACACCGGGGAGCTGTTTTTT.

The chain couples TRBV19 to TRBJ1-1, with TRBD1 as a possible D gene (5 bases). There are 14 residues in the CDR3. The germline CDR1 and CDR2 sequences are LNHDA and SQIVND (reference sequence). Trimming removed 7 bases at V and 1 base at J, with 13 bases between. CDR3: CASIIDSKNTEAFF. CDR3 coding DNA: TGTGCCAGTATTATCGACAGCAAGAACACTGAAGCTTTCTTT.

This chain uses TRBV10-3 with TRBJ2-5; the D gene is possibly TRBD2 (5 bases). The V gene's germline CDR1 is ENHRY and CDR2 SYGVKD. The CDR3 loop spans 17 amino acids. Trimming cost V 1 base and J 2 bases, with 17 bases left between them. CDR3: CAISEFRGLTPQETQYF. CDR3 bases: TGTGCCATCAGTGAGTTCCGGGGTCTCACCCCTCAAGAGACCCAGTACTTC.

The sample holds a few counts of this clonotype. The chain carries TRBV19 and TRBJ2-5, with D perhaps assigned TRBD1 or TRBD2 (5 bases each). CDR1 is LNHDA and CDR2 is SQIVND in the germline V gene (reference sequence). The CDR3 covers 15 residues. Trimming pared 3 bases from V and 4 bases from J, leaving 15 bases between. The CDR3 spells CASSIPGTMGETQYF. The CDR3 DNA reads TGTGCCAGTAGTATCCCCGGGACGATGGGAGAGACCCAGTACTTC.

A word on this clonotype: This likely comes from a read error, as the CDR3 has no conserved phenylalanine or tryptophan at its end. Because the CDR3's place on the DNA is in doubt, the DNA is left out and the CDR3 is given as listed by TCRdb. This sequence joins TRBV2 and TRBJ1-1; TRBD1, the table's D call, was not compared with the DNA. From germline, CDR1 is SNHLY and CDR2 FYNNEI. The CDR3 sequence runs 14 residues, both termini included. CDR3: CASRLETGNTEAFL.

This clonotype was seen ten or more times. The V call is TRBV7-9, the J call TRBJ2-1, with D tentatively TRBD1 (5 bases). Germline V gene lookup returns CDR1 SEHNR and CDR2 FQNEAQ (reference sequence). Trimming took 7 bases from V and 12 from J, leaving 25 bases between them. The CDR3 covers 15 residues. Written as DNA, the CDR3 is TGTGCCAGCACCTTCGGCAGGGAATTGGGTTGGGGGCAGTTCTTC. Translation gives CASTFGRELGWGQFF.

In regard to this clonotype: This may arise from a read error, as a much more abundant clone is one base away. The V call is TRBV20-1, the J call TRBJ2-1; 8 positions agree with TRBD2. Germline lookup yields CDR1 DFQATT and CDR2 SNEGSKA (reference sequence). The CDR3 has 13 residues. The CDR3 sequence: CSASAGDYNEHFF. Written as DNA, the CDR3 is TGCAGTGCTTCAGCGGGAGACTACAATGAGCATTTCTTC.

The CDR3 protein is CASSLGGTGQETQYF. The CDR3, as DNA: TGCGCCAGCAGCTTGGGCGGTACAGGCCAAGAGACCCAGTACTTC. The chain joins TRBV5-1 to TRBJ2-5; maybe TRBD1 (5 bases). This CDR3 is built from 15 residues. Deletions cut 0 bases from V and 1 base from J, with 10 bases between. Germline V CDR1 and CDR2: SGHRS, YFSETQ.

This clonotype has only a few counts. The chain uses TRBV25-1 and TRBJ1-6; 7 nucleotides agree with TRBD1. The CDR3 is 12 residues long. The V segment lost 11 bases and the J segment 7 bases; nucleotides outside the gene matches: 5. CDR1 is MGHDK and CDR2 is SYGVNS in the germline V gene. The CDR3 spells CAGTVKNSPLHF. In DNA form, the CDR3 reads TGTGCCGGGACAGTGAAAAATTCACCCCTCCACTTT.

Many counts were recorded for this clonotype. V is TRBV12-3 or TRBV12-4 and J is TRBJ1-1, with D maybe TRBD1 (6 bases). V was cut by 11 bases and J by 4 bases, with 14 bases left in between. The length of the CDR3 is 12 residues. This chain's CDR3 is CAVRGGGTEAFF. The CDR3 nucleotides are TGTGCCGTCAGAGGGGGAGGCACTGAAGCTTTCTTT.